The sequence of this T cell receptor beta chain was determined in a study of blood T cell repertoires in COVID-19. As for the study in general: In each case, the material was cDNA or gDNA derived from T cells, B-cell-depleted T cells, or PBMCs.

The V gene's germline CDR1 is LGHNA and CDR2 YSLEER. Deletions cut 4 bases from V and 1 base from J, with 13 bases between. This CDR3 region has 15 residues. Here immunoSEQ multiplex PCR was the method, and the copy in TCRdb shows in-frame clones only, minus some. Seen here are approximately 120,000 clones, around nine tenths observed once, and the top ten hold 6.5% to 9%. Sequencing used peripheral blood. The chain links TRBV4-3 to TRBJ1-1, with D unresolved. The receptor was derived from a man aged 50-60 years with acute or convalescent COVID-19. The CDR3 DNA sequence: TGCGCCAGCAGCCGTAGTGACGGGAAGAACACTGAAGCTTTCTTT. As protein: CASSRSDGKNTEAFF.